This T cell receptor (beta chain) came from a study of identical twins. In this sample, this clonotype turned up a few times. V trimming: 4 bases; J trimming: 2 bases; junction bases outside the gene matches: 3. The CDR3 has 14 amino acids. Germline V gene sequence: CDR1 SNHLY, CDR2 FYNNEI. TCRdb itself ran the 5' RACE reads through MiXCR, one entry per CDR3 protein. The table has approximately 620,000 distinct CDR3 sequences, 8% to 9% seen once. The same sample was also studied in work on yellow fever vaccine responses in identical twins.

The sequenced sample consisted of PBMCs. This TCR was sampled from a woman aged 18-29 years in good health. J is TRBJ2-7 and V is TRBV2; 9 bases line up with TRBD1. The CDR3 here is CASSGTGDPYEQYF. In DNA form, the CDR3 reads TGTGCCAGCAGTGGGACAGGGGACCCCTACGAGCAGTACTTC.